These T cell receptor beta chains were read from a single sample in a study of ipilimumab plus nivolumab after autologous stem cell transplantation. Profiling relied on immunoSEQ multiplex PCR, and the TCRdb table lists in-frame clones only, not all of them. This table has 20,000 to 25,000 clones, over 65% appearing once. The sample in question was PBMCs, obtained in a trial of ipilimumab plus nivolumab as post-transplant consolidation. All receptors come from a male donor with diffuse large B-cell lymphoma. Each CDR3 is given with its conserved first and last residue. D genes are given only for firm matches. Rows may omit the clone size; those that give it use once, few, many or a size class.

j_call d_call clone_size v_call cdr3_aa cdr3_nt
TRBJ2-1 TRBD2 - TRBV7-9 CASSPLAGGHYNEQFF TGTGCCAGCAGCCCTCTAGCGGGGGGACACTACAATGAGCAGTTCTTC
TRBJ2-7 - few TRBV5-4 CASSLYVLPYEQYF TGTGCCAGCAGCTTGTATGTGCTCCCCTACGAGCAGTACTTC
TRBJ1-5 - - TRBV7-6 CASSLGGDNQPQHF TGTGCCAGCAGCCTTGGAGGGGACAATCAGCCCCAGCATTTT
TRBJ2-6 - - TRBV27 CASRDFGANVLTF TGTGCCAGCAGGGACTTTGGGGCCAACGTCCTGACTTTC
TRBJ2-7 TRBD1 - TRBV11-1 CASSFFRGKEQYF TGTGCCAGCAGCTTTTTCAGGGGGAAAGAGCAGTACTTC
TRBJ2-1 - - TRBV5-4 CASSTGTTNEQFF TGTGCCAGCAGCACCGGGACCACCAATGAGCAGTTCTTC
TRBJ2-4 TRBD2 - TRBV18 CASSPSSGSKNIQYF TGTGCCAGCTCACCCTCTAGCGGGAGCAAAAACATTCAGTACTTC
TRBJ2-7 - once TRBV9 CASSVAPTGSYEQYF TGTGCCAGCAGCGTAGCTCCCACGGGGTCCTACGAGCAGTACTTC
TRBJ1-1 - - TRBV9 CASSGSQGKAFF TGTGCCAGCAGCGGCTCCCAGGGGAAAGCTTTCTTT
TRBJ2-2 - once TRBV19 CASRASNTGELFF TGTGCCAGTAGAGCTTCGAACACCGGGGAGCTGTTTTTT
TRBJ1-5 - - TRBV29-1 CSVRAGDSNQPQHF TGCAGCGTTCGGGCAGGTGATAGCAATCAGCCCCAGCATTTT
TRBJ2-7 TRBD1 - TRBV7-2 CASGGDRFRRYEQYF TGTGCCAGCGGAGGGGACAGGTTCCGAAGGTACGAGCAGTACTTC
TRBJ1-2 TRBD1 - TRBV11-3 CASSLATGVGYTF TGTGCCAGCAGCTTAGCTACAGGGGTGGGCTACACCTTC
TRBJ1-2 - - TRBV30 CAWSFGQLYGYTF TGTGCCTGGTCTTTCGGTCAGCTCTATGGCTACACCTTC
TRBJ2-7 - - TRBV11-3 CASSPGGTAYEQYF TGTGCCAGCAGTCCGGGCGGGACAGCATACGAGCAGTACTTC
TRBJ1-6 - - TRBV7-9 CASSLRLKSPLHF TGTGCCAGCAGCTTAAGACTTAAATCACCCCTCCACTTT
TRBJ1-1 - - TRBV9 CASSSLGAKDTEAFF TGTGCCAGCAGCTCTTTGGGGGCAAAGGACACTGAAGCTTTCTTT
TRBJ1-4 - - TRBV23-1 CASSQSGQGRLTNEKLFF TGCGCCAGCAGTCAATCCGGGCAGGGAAGGTTAACTAATGAAAAACTGTTTTTT
TRBJ2-2 - - TRBV23-1 CASSQFGRGYLRRTGELFF TGCGCCAGCAGTCAGTTCGGCAGGGGCTATCTAAGGAGGACCGGGGAGCTGTTTTTT
TRBJ2-7 TRBD1 - TRBV28 CASSLQGAGEQYF TGTGCCAGCAGTTTACAGGGGGCTGGGGAGCAGTACTTC
TRBJ2-7 - - TRBV11-3 CASSLSRSGGTYEQYF TGTGCCAGCAGCTTATCGAGGTCAGGGGGGACCTACGAGCAGTACTTC
TRBJ2-5 - - TRBV7-2 CASSPTFRETQYF TGTGCCAGCAGCCCGACATTTAGGGAGACCCAGTACTTC
TRBJ1-1 - - TRBV27 CASIQGRVAFF TGTGCCAGCATTCAGGGGCGAGTAGCTTTCTTT
TRBJ2-7 - - TRBV28 CASSSMWGSPHSYEQYF TGTGCCAGCAGTTCCATGTGGGGGTCCCCCCACTCCTACGAGCAGTACTTC
TRBJ1-5 - - TRBV5-1 CASSPDGNQPQHF TGCGCCAGCAGTCCGGACGGGAATCAGCCCCAGCATTTT
TRBJ1-2 TRBD1 - TRBV7-9 CASSLGQDNYGYTF TGTGCCAGCAGCTTGGGACAGGATAACTATGGCTACACCTTC
TRBJ1-3 - - TRBV5-1 CASSLGGGPHSGNTIYF TGCGCCAGCAGCCTGGGAGGGGGACCGCACTCTGGAAACACCATATATTTT
TRBJ2-3 TRBD2 - TRBV7-2 CASSSGLAGSTDTQYF TGTGCCAGCAGCTCGGGACTAGCGGGGAGCACAGATACGCAGTATTTT
TRBJ2-7 - - TRBV11-3 CASSLVSGQHYEQYF TGTGCCAGCAGCTTAGTTTCCGGGCAACACTACGAGCAGTACTTC
TRBJ2-7 - once TRBV27 CASSTNRDSYEQYF TGTGCCAGCAGTACGAACAGGGACTCCTACGAGCAGTACTTC
TRBJ1-5 - - TRBV30 CAWGQTGGVPQHF TGTGCCTGGGGTCAAACTGGGGGCGTACCCCAGCATTTT
TRBJ1-6 - - TRBV30 CAWGPGHSPLHF TGTGCCTGGGGACCCGGTCATTCACCCCTCCACTTT
TRBJ2-2 - - TRBV5-6 CASSPRLWGFTNTGELFF TGTGCCAGCAGCCCCCGACTTTGGGGGTTTACGAACACCGGGGAGCTGTTTTTT
TRBJ2-5 - - TRBV11-3 CASSRQETQYF TGTGCCAGCAGCCGACAAGAGACCCAGTACTTC
TRBJ2-3 - - TRBV5-4 CASSFGLTDTQYF TGTGCCAGCAGCTTTGGACTGACAGATACGCAGTATTTT
TRBJ1-2 - - TRBV5-6 CASSWGRENYGYTF TGTGCCAGCAGCTGGGGCAGGGAGAACTATGGCTACACCTTC
TRBJ2-7 TRBD2 - TRBV7-3 CASSLIRGLAGDSYEQYF TGTGCCAGCAGCTTAATTAGGGGACTAGCGGGGGACTCCTACGAGCAGTACTTC
TRBJ1-1 - once TRBV4-1 CASSQVPHRLNTEAFF TGCGCCAGCAGCCAAGTACCTCACAGGTTGAACACTGAAGCTTTCTTT
TRBJ2-7 - - TRBV7-9 CASSLQTLEQYF TGTGCCAGCAGCTTACAGACCTTGGAGCAGTACTTC
TRBJ2-1 - - TRBV10-1 CASSGAPFNEQFF TGCGCCAGCAGTGGAGCCCCTTTCAATGAGCAGTTCTTC
TRBJ2-7 - - TRBV5-1 CASSLEDSYPEQYF TGCGCCAGCAGCTTGGAGGACAGCTATCCCGAGCAGTACTTC
TRBJ2-5 - few TRBV18 CASSPPGRETQYF TGTGCCAGCTCACCACCGGGAAGGGAGACCCAGTACTTC
TRBJ2-7 TRBD2 - TRBV7-2 CASSLLAGGYEQYF TGTGCCAGCAGCTTACTAGCGGGAGGCTACGAGCAGTACTTC
TRBJ1-3 - - TRBV9 CASSVDSGNTIYF TGTGCCAGCAGCGTAGATTCGGGAAACACCATATATTTT
TRBJ2-3 - - TRBV27 CASGSGGPRDTQYF TGTGCCAGCGGTTCGGGGGGCCCTCGTGATACGCAGTATTTT
TRBJ1-4 - - TRBV6-1 CASSFQRALNEKLFF TGTGCCAGCAGCTTTCAACGGGCCCTTAATGAAAAACTGTTTTTT
TRBJ1-5 - once TRBV21-1 CASPTEDKGTSNQPQHF TGTGCCAGCCCCACCGAGGACAAAGGAACCAGCAATCAGCCCCAGCATTTT
TRBJ2-1 - - TRBV5-4 CASSLSSSYNEQFF TGTGCCAGCAGCTTGAGTAGCTCCTACAATGAGCAGTTCTTC
TRBJ1-2 - - TRBV19 CASSRQGKYGYTF TGTGCCAGTAGTAGGCAGGGGAAGTATGGCTACACCTTC
TRBJ2-7 - - TRBV9 CASSITGTAYYEQYF TGTGCCAGCAGTATTACCGGGACCGCTTACTACGAGCAGTACTTC
TRBJ2-7 - - TRBV2 CASSWTYEQYF TGTGCCAGCAGTTGGACCTACGAGCAGTACTTC
TRBJ1-1 - - TRBV5-6 CASSGGLSSTEAFF TGTGCCAGCAGCGGGGGACTCTCGAGCACTGAAGCTTTCTTT
TRBJ2-3 TRBD1 - TRBV5-1 CASSPDRTWTQYF TGCGCCAGCAGCCCGGACAGGACTTGGACGCAGTATTTT
TRBJ2-5 - few TRBV10-2 CASKEGGETQYF TGCGCCAGCAAGGAGGGGGGGGAGACCCAGTACTTC